The 7 T cell receptor beta chains below all came from one sample that was sequenced in a study of T cells in Graves' hyperthyroidism and ophthalmopathy. The source material, RNA transcripts, was used to amplify TCR beta CDR3 regions. When the TCR CDR3 underwent first-round RT-PCR, the HTBI primer set was used. TCRdb recomputed calls from the multiplex PCR reads with MiXCR, one row per CDR3 protein. The top ten clones hold about 25% of a sample with about 520,000 distinct CDR3 sequences, under 25% of them seen once. What was sequenced was blood. The receptors come from a man between 18 and 35 years old with Graves' hyperthyroidism.

The V call is TRBV12-3 or TRBV12-4, the J call TRBJ2-7; 7 nucleotides align to TRBD1. The CDR3 is 15 residues long. With 1 base clipped from V and 0 bases from J, the junction kept 3 bases outside the gene matches. DNA for the CDR3: TGTGCCAGCAGTTTAGGACAGGGCTTCTCCTACGAGCAGTACTTC. This sequence encodes CASSLGQGFSYEQYF.

Regarding this clonotype: Lacking the conserved final phenylalanine or tryptophan, this CDR3 likely reflects a read error. It is unclear where the CDR3 begins or ends on the DNA, so no DNA is shown, and the CDR3 is as TCRdb lists it. This chain's CDR3 is CASSLEGVGGNQETEYL. This chain uses TRBV12-3 or TRBV12-4 with TRBJ2-5; the DNA was not compared with TRBD1, the D call given in the table. The CDR3 length equals 17 residues, ends included.

V gene TRBV24-1 combines with J gene TRBJ1-5, with D uncertain. Germline CDR1 is KGHDR and CDR2 is SFDVKD. The CDR3 is made up of 12 amino acids. The CDR3 DNA reads TGTGCTATGGACGGGAAGAATCAGCCCCAGCATTTT. Translation gives CAMDGKNQPQHF.

This clonotype appeared many times. The chain's CDR3 is CATTGGSAYEQYF. DNA for the CDR3: TGTGCCACCACAGGCGGGTCGGCCTACGAGCAGTACTTC. The J gene is TRBJ2-7, the V gene TRBV6-6; D could derive from TRBD1 or TRBD2 (5 bases each). This CDR3 region has 13 residues. Trimming left V 10 bases short and J 2 bases short, with 15 bases between. Per germline, CDR1 MNHNY and CDR2 SVGAGI (reference sequence).

This clonotype showed up many times. This chain joins TRBV12-3 or TRBV12-4 and TRBJ1-2, with TRBD1 matching over 8 bases. V was clipped by 5 bases and J by 5 bases; unmatched bases: 13. The CDR3 loop spans 16 amino acids. The chain's CDR3 is CASSVLVGTGAYGYTF. As DNA, the CDR3 is TGTGCCAGCAGTGTCCTTGTGGGGACAGGCGCTTATGGCTACACCTTC.

The chain joins TRBV3-1 to TRBJ1-1; D gene ambiguous. In germline, CDR1 is LGHDT, CDR2 YNNKEL (reference sequence). V gave up 0 bases and J gave up 2 bases, with 7 bases separating them. The CDR3 is 14 residues long. Here the CDR3 reads CASSQDMVNTEAFF. CDR3 nucleotide sequence: TGTGCCAGCAGCCAAGATATGGTTAACACTGAAGCTTTCTTT.

This clonotype was seen ten or more times. This chain connects TRBV7-9 to TRBJ1-1; 9 bases are a match to TRBD1. V was pared by 7 bases and J by 4 bases, with 7 bases of the junction left unmatched. The length of the CDR3 is 14 residues. Germline CDR1 SEHNR, CDR2 FQNEAQ (reference sequence). Written as DNA, the CDR3 is TGTGCCAGCAACCCTGGACAGGGGAGCACTGAAGCTTTCTTT. Translating gives CASNPGQGSTEAFF.